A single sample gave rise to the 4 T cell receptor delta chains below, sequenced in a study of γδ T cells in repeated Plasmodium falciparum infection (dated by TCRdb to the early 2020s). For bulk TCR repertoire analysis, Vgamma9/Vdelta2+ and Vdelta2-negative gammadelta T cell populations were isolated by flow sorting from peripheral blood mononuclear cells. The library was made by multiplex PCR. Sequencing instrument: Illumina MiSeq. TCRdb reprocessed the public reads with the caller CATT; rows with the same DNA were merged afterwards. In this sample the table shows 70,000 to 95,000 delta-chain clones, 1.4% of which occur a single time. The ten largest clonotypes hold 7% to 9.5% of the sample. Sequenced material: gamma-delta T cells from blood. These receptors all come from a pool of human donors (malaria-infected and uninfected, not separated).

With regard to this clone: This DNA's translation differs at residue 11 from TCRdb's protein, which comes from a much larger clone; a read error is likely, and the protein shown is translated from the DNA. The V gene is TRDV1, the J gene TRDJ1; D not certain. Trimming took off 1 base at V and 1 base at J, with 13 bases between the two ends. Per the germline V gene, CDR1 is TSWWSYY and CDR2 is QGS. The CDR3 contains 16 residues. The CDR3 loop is CALGERAHPSTDKLIF. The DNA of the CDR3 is TGTGCTCTTGGGGAACGGGCCCACCCCTCCACCGATAAACTCATCTTT.

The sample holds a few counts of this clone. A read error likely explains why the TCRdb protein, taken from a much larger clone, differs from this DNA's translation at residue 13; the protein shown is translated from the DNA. The CDR3 nucleotides are TGTGCCTGTGACAGAGTCGGGATACCCCCCTACACCGGTAAACTCATCTTT. It encodes CACDRVGIPPYTGKLIF. The chain has TRDV2 and TRDJ1; TRDD3 matches at 7 bases. TCRdb leaves out the J gene; it was filled in here by matching the DNA to germline. Germline V gene lookup returns CDR1 GEAIGNYY and CDR2 EKD. The CDR3 is 17 amino acids.

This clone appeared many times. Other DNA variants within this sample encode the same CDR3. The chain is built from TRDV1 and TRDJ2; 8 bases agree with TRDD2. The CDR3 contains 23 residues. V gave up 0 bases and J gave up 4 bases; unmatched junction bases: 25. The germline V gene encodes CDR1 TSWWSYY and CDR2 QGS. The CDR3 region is CALGELGTSYGGVLKVPTAQLFF. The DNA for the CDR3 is TGTGCTCTTGGGGAACTTGGAACTTCCTACGGGGGGGTACTAAAAGTACCGACAGCACAACTCTTCTTT.

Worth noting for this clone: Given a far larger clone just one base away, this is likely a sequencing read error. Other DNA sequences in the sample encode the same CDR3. CDR3 residues: CALGLSPTATVKLIF. DNA for the CDR3: TGTGCTCTTGGGCTTAGCCCCACCGCTACCGTCAAACTCATCTTT. The rearrangement links TRDV1 to TRDJ1, with D hard to call. The J gene is not listed in TCRdb, so it was assigned here from a DNA match to germline. CDR1 TSWWSYY and CDR2 QGS come from the germline V gene. The CDR3 totals 15 residues. Trimming removed 5 bases from V and 8 bases from J, with 21 bases in between.